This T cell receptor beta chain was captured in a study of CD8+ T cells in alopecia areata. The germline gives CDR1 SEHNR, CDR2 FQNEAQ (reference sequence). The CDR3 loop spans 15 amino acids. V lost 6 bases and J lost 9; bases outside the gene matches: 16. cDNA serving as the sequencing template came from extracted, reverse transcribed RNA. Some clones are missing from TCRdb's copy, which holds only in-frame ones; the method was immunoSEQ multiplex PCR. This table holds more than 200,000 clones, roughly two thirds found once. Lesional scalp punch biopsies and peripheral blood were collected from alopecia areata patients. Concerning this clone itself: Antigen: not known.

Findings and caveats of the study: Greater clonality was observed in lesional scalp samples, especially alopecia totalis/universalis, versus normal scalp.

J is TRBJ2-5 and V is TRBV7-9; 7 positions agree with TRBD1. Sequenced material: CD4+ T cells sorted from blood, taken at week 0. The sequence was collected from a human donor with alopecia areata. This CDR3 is CASRASVGQTSPQYF. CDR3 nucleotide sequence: TGTGCCAGCAGAGCATCGGTGGGACAGACCTCCCCCCAGTACTTC. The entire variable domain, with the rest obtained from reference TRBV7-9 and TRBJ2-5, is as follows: DTGVSQNPRHKITKRGQNVTFRCDPISEHNRLYWYRQTLGQGPEFLTYFQNEAQLEKSRLLSDRFSAERPKGSFSTLEIQRTEQGDSAMYLCASRASVGQTSPQYFGPGTRLLVL.